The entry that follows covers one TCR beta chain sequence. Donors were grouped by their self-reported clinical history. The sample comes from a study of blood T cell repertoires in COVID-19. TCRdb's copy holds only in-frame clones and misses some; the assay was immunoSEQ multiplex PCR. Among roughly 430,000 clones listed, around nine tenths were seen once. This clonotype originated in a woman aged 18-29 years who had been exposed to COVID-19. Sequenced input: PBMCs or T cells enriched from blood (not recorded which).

The CDR3 spells CASSLAKAGGYNSPLHF. CDR3 sequence (DNA): TGTGCCAGCAGCTTAGCGAAGGCCGGGGGCTATAATTCACCCCTCCACTTT. V and J are TRBV7-8 and TRBJ1-6, with TRBD1 as a possible D gene (5 bases). This CDR3 is 17 amino acids long. CDR1 SGHVS and CDR2 FQNEAQ come from the germline V gene. The V end lost 0 bases, the J end lost 3 bases, and 12 bases lay between the germline ends.